This T cell receptor beta chain was recovered during a study of blood T cell repertoires in COVID-19. The wider study: The origin of the acute and convalescent COVID-19 samples was the United States, Italy and Spain.

The CDR3 has 17 residues. In germline, CDR1 is MNHEY, CDR2 SMNVEV (reference sequence). The V end was cut by 3 bases, the J end by 1 base, with 18 bases between. Across under 25 US areas, participants ranged in age from about 18 to 90 years. Using immunoSEQ multiplex PCR, the repertoire was profiled, and TCRdb retains in-frame clones only, with some absent. Among fewer than 450,000 clones listed, roughly 87% were seen once. The clonotype was recovered from a woman aged 25-40 years who had recovered from COVID-19. This rearrangement joins TRBV27 to TRBJ1-1; D possibly corresponds to TRBD1 (6 bases). The material sequenced was PBMCs or T cells enriched from blood (not recorded which). The CDR3 sequence is CASSLMSNREWNTEAFF. The CDR3 coding sequence is TGTGCCAGCAGTTTGATGAGTAACAGGGAGTGGAACACTGAAGCTTTCTTT.